This T cell receptor beta chain emerged from a study of long-term antiretroviral therapy in people with HIV. Overall study results and limits: Possibly under older ART regimens, blood was drawn between the mid-2000s and the late 2010s.

The CDR3 runs 14 residues. From germline, CDR1 is SQVTM and CDR2 ANQGSEA. With V trimmed by 6 bases and J by 2 bases, 9 bases remained unmatched. As concerns this clone: The antigen is unknown.

Survey level was the resolution at which the v3.0 immunoSEQ assay ran. Data came from immunoSEQ multiplex PCR; TCRdb stores just in-frame clones and leaves some out. The sample records 16,000 or so clones, under 85% being singletons. The gene calls are TRBV29-1 and TRBJ1-2; 7 positions match TRBD1. The sequence was collected from a man aged 25 to 40 with HIV. The sample consisted of unsorted PBMCs, taken less than 2.2 years before starting antiretroviral therapy. CDR3 in DNA: TGCAGCGTACGTACAGGGGCCGGGAACTATGGCTACACCTTC. Protein: CSVRTGAGNYGYTF.